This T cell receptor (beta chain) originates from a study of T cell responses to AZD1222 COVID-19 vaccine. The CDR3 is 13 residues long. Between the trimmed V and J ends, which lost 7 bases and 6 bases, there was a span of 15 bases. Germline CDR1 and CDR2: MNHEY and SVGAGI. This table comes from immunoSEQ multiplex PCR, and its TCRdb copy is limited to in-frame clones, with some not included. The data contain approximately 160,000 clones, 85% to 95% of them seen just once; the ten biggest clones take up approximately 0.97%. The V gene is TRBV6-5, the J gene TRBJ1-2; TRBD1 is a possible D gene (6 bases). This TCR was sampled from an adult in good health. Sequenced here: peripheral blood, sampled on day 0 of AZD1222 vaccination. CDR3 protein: CASIPGEGDGYTF. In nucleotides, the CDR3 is TGTGCCAGCATCCCCGGGGAGGGGGATGGCTACACCTTC.